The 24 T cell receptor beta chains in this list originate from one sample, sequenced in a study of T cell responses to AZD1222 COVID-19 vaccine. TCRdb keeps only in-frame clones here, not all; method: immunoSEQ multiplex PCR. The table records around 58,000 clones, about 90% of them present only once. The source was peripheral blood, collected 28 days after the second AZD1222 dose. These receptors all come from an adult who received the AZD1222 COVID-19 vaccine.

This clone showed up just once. CDR3: CASSPPRGSGANVLTF. In DNA form, the CDR3 reads TGTGCCAGCAGTCCCCCCCGGGGGTCTGGGGCCAACGTCCTGACTTTC. V gene TRBV27 combines with J gene TRBJ2-6, with a possible D match to TRBD2 (6 bases). This CDR3 comprises 16 residues. V shed 5 bases and J shed 1 base, with 12 bases lying between them. Germline lookup yields CDR1 MNHEY and CDR2 SMNVEV (reference sequence).

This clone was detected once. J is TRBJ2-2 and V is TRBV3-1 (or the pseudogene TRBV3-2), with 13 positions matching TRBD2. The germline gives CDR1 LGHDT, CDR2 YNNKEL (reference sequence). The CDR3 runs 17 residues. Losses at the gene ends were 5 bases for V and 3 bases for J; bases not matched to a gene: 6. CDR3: CASSDRTSGSDTGELFF. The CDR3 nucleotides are TGTGCCAGCAGCGACAGGACTAGCGGGAGCGACACCGGGGAGCTGTTTTTT.

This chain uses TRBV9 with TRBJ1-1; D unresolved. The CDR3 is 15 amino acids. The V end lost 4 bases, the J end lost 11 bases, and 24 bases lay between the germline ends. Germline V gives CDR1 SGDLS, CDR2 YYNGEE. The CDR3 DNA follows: TGTGCCAGCAGCCCAGAATCGACCCCGCGGGGTCCGGCTTTCTTT. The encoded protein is CASSPESTPRGPAFF.

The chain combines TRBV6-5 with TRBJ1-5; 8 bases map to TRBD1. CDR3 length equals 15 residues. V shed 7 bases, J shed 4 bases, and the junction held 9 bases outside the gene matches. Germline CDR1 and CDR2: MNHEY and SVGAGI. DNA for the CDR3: TGTGCCAGCACAAGGGTGGGACAGGCGAATCAGCCCCAGCATTTT. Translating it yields CASTRVGQANQPQHF.

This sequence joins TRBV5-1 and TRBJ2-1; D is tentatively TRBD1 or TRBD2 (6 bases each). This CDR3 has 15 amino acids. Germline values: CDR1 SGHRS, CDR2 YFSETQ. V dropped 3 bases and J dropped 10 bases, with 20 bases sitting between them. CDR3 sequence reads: CASSSQGTPAREQFF. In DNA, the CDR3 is TGCGCCAGCAGCTCGCAGGGGACTCCCGCCAGGGAGCAGTTCTTC.

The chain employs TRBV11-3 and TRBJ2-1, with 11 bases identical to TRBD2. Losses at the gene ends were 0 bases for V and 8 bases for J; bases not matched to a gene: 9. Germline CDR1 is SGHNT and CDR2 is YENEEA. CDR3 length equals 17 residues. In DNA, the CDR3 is TGTGCCAGCAGCTTAGATCCCGCTAGCGGGAGGCCCCATGAGCAGTTCTTC. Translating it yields CASSLDPASGRPHEQFF.

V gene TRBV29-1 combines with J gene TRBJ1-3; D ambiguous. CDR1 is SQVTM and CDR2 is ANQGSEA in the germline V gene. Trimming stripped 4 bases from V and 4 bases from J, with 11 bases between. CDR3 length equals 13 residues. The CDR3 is CSVASGSGNTIYF. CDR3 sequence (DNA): TGCAGCGTTGCCAGTGGGTCGGGAAACACCATATATTTT.

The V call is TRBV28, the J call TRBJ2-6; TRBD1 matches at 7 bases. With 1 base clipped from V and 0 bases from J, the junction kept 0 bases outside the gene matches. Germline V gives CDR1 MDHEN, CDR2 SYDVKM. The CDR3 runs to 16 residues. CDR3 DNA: TGTGCCAGCAGTTTATACAGGGGCTCTGGGGCCAACGTCCTGACTTTC. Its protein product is CASSLYRGSGANVLTF.

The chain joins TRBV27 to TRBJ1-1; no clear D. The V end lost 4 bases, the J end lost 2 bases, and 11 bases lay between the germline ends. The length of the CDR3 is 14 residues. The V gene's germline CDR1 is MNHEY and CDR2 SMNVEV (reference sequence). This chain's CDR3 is CASSSKGGNTEAFF. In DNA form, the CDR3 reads TGTGCCAGCAGTTCCAAGGGAGGTAACACTGAAGCTTTCTTT.

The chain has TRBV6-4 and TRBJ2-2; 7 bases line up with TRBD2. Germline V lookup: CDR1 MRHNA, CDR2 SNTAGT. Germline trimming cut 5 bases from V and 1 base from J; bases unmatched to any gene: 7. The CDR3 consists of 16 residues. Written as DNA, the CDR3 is TGTGCCAGCAGTCCTCTAGCTAGCGGGAACACCGGGGAGCTGTTTTTT. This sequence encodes CASSPLASGNTGELFF.

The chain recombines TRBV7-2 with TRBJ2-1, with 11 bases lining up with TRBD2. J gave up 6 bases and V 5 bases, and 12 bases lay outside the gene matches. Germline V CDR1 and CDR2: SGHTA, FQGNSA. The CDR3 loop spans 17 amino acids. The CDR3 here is CASSREAGTSGFNEQFF. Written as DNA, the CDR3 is TGTGCCAGCAGCCGCGAAGCCGGGACTAGCGGATTCAATGAGCAGTTCTTC.

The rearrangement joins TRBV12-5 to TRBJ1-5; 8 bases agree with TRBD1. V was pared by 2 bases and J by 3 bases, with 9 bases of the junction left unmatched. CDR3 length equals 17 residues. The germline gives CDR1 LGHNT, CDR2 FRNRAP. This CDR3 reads CASGLLTGTGSNQPQHF. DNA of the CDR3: TGTGCTAGTGGTTTGTTGACCGGGACAGGTTCCAATCAGCCCCAGCATTTT.

This CDR3 is CASSSAYSGANVLTF. Here the CDR3 DNA reads TGTGCCAGCAGTTCTGCCTACTCTGGGGCCAACGTCCTGACTTTC. The chain carries TRBV14 and TRBJ2-6; D gene ambiguous. The ends were cut back, 6 bases at V and 0 bases at J, with 9 bases in the middle. This CDR3 contains 15 residues. The germline V gene encodes CDR1 SGHDN and CDR2 FVKESK.

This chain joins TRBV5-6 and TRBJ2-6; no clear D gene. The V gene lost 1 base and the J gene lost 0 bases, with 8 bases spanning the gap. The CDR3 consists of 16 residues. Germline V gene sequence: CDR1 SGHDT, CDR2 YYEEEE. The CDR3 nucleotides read TGTGCCAGCAGCTTGCGACCCAACTCTGGGGCCAACGTCCTGACTTTC. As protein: CASSLRPNSGANVLTF.

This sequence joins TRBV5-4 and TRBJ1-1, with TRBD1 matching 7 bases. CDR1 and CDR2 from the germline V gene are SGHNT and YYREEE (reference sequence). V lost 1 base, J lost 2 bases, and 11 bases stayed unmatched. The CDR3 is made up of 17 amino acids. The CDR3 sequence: CASSLNRGGFLNTEAFF. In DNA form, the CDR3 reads TGTGCCAGCAGCTTGAACAGGGGTGGGTTTCTCAACACTGAAGCTTTCTTT.

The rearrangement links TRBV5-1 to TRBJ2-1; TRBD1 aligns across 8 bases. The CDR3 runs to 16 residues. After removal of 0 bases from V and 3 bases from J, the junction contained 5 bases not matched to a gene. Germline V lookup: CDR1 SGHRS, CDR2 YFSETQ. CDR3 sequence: CASSLADRVYYNEQFF. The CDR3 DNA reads TGCGCCAGCAGCTTGGCGGACAGGGTCTACTACAATGAGCAGTTCTTC.

The CDR3 spells CASSILPGGYTGELFF. The CDR3 DNA follows: TGTGCCAGTAGTATCCTGCCGGGGGGATACACCGGGGAGCTGTTTTTT. The chain is built from TRBV19 and TRBJ2-2, with 7 bases matching TRBD2. Germline V gene data show CDR1 as LNHDA and CDR2 as SQIVND (reference sequence). V shed 3 bases, J shed 3 bases, and the junction held 7 bases outside the gene matches. The CDR3 spans 16 residues.

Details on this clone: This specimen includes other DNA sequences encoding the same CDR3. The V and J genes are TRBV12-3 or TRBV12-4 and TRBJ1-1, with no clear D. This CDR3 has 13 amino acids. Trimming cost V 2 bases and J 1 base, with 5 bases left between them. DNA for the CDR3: TGTGCCAGCAGTTTAACCGCGAACACTGAAGCTTTCTTT. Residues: CASSLTANTEAFF.

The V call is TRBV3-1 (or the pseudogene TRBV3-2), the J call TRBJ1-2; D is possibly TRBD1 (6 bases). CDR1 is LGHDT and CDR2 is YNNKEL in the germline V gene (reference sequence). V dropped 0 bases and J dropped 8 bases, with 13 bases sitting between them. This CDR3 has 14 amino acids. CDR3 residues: CASSQDMGARGYTF. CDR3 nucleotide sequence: TGTGCCAGCAGCCAAGATATGGGGGCGCGGGGCTACACCTTC.

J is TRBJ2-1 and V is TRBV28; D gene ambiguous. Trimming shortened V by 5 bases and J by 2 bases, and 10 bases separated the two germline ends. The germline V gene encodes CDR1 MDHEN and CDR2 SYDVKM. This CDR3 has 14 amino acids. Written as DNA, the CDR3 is TGTGCCAGCAGTCGGATTGACGCCTACAATGAGCAGTTCTTC. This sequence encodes CASSRIDAYNEQFF.

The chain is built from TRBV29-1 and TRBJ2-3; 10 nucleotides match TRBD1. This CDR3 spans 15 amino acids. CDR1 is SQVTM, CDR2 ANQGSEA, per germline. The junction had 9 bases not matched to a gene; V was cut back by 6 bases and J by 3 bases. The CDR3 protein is CSVADRGRRTDTQYF. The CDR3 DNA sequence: TGCAGCGTGGCCGACAGGGGGCGAAGGACAGATACGCAGTATTTT.

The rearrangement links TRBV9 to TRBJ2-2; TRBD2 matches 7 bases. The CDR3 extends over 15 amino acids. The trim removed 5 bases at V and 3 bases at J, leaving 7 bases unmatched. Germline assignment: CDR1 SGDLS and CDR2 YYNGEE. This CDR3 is CASRASGGYTGELFF. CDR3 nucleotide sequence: TGTGCCAGCAGAGCCTCGGGGGGTTACACCGGGGAGCTGTTTTTT.

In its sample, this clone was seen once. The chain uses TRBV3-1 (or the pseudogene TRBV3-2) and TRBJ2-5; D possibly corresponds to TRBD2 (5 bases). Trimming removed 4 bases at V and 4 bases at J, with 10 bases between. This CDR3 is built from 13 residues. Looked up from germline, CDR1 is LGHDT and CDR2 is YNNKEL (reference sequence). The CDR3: CASSPTRRETQYF. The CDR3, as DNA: TGTGCCAGCAGCCCAACTAGAAGAGAGACCCAGTACTTC.

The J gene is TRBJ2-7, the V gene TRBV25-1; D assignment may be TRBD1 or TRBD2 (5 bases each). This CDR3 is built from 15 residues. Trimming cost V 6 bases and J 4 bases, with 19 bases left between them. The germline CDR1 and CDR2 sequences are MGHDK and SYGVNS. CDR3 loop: CASSHRSQGPYEQYF. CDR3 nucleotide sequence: TGTGCCAGCAGCCATAGGTCCCAGGGACCGTACGAGCAGTACTTC.